The 24 T cell receptor beta chains listed next were all sequenced from one sample in a study of blood T cell repertoires in COVID-19. The protocol was immunoSEQ multiplex PCR, while the TCRdb copy is restricted to in-frame clones and leaves out a portion. The sample carries fewer than 150,000 clones, about 85% recorded once. The sequencing input was peripheral blood. These receptors all stem from a middle-aged man with acute or convalescent COVID-19.

The chain recombines TRBV4-1 with TRBJ2-1; 12 bases fit TRBD2. The ends lost 4 bases at V and 7 bases at J; junction bases unmatched: 11. The CDR3 has 17 amino acids. From germline, CDR1 is MGHRA and CDR2 YSYEKL. The CDR3 DNA reads as TGCGCCAGCAGCCCCCTAGCGGGGGGGCCGACGGGGAATGAGCAGTTCTTC. It is translated as CASSPLAGGPTGNEQFF.

This chain uses TRBV11-3 with TRBJ2-6; 8 bases match TRBD2. V lost 5 bases, J lost 5 bases, and 14 bases stayed unmatched. Germline CDR1 and CDR2: SGHNT and YENEEA. This CDR3 contains 18 residues. DNA for the CDR3: TGTGCCAGCAGCCCCGGGGGGGTTTTTTCTCTCTGGGCCAACGTCCTGACTTTC. It translates to CASSPGGVFSLWANVLTF. Supplemented by reference TRBV11-3 and TRBJ2-6, the full variable domain reads EAGVVQSPRYKIIEKKQPVAFWCNPISGHNTLYWYLQNLGQGPELLIRYENEEAVDDSQLPKDRFSAERLKGVDSTLKIQPAELGDSAVYLCASSPGGVFSLWANVLTFGAGSRLTVL.

V is TRBV19 and J is TRBJ2-2; TRBD1 aligns across 8 bases. CDR3 size: 14 residues. Germline lookup yields CDR1 LNHDA and CDR2 SQIVND (reference sequence). J was trimmed by 7 bases and V by 4 bases; bases with no gene match: 5. CDR3 protein: CASSRQGRVGELFF. The CDR3 region has the DNA TGTGCCAGTAGTAGACAGGGGCGGGTCGGGGAGCTGTTTTTT.

The V call is TRBV7-2, the J call TRBJ2-1, with TRBD2 as a possible D gene (6 bases). The V and J ends lost 4 bases and 4 bases respectively, with 11 bases between them. This CDR3 region has 14 residues. Per germline, CDR1 SGHTA and CDR2 FQGNSA. CDR3 sequence (DNA): TGTGCCAGCAGCTCGGGGGAAACGTACAATGAGCAGTTCTTC. Residues: CASSSGETYNEQFF.

V is TRBV7-9 and J is TRBJ2-3; a weak D match, TRBD2 (6 bases). The CDR3 contains 14 residues. The germline V and J ends were trimmed by 2 bases and 5 bases, with 11 bases remaining between them. Germline V gives CDR1 SEHNR, CDR2 FQNEAQ (reference sequence). DNA of the CDR3: TGTGCCAGCAGCTTATGGGGGGTGGAAGATACGCAGTATTTT. Translation: CASSLWGVEDTQYF.

The chain is built from TRBV2 and TRBJ1-1; tentative D call: TRBD1 (5 bases). V lost 8 bases to trimming and J lost 0 bases, with 10 bases between them. This CDR3 comprises 13 residues. The germline CDR1 and CDR2 sequences are SNHLY and FYNNEI. The CDR3 nucleotides read TGTGCCAGCCGGGGGAGGATGAACACTGAAGCTTTCTTT. Encoded protein: CASRGRMNTEAFF.

This chain connects TRBV5-5 to TRBJ1-6; D perhaps matches TRBD1 (6 bases). The V gene's germline CDR1 is SGHKS and CDR2 YYEKEE (reference sequence). V lost 3 bases to trimming and J lost 7 bases, with 11 bases between them. This CDR3 spans 14 amino acids. In DNA, the CDR3 is TGTGCCAGCAGCTCGGTGACAGGAAATTCACCCCTCCACTTT. Amino acid sequence: CASSSVTGNSPLHF.

The V and J genes are TRBV3-1 (or the pseudogene TRBV3-2) and TRBJ1-1; D not resolved. Germline CDR1 is LGHDT and CDR2 is YNNKEL (reference sequence). CDR3 size: 14 residues. Trimming pared 4 bases from V and 4 bases from J, leaving 13 bases between. Here the CDR3 DNA reads TGTGCCAGCAGCCGAGATCAGGTAGGCACTGAAGCTTTCTTT. Translating gives CASSRDQVGTEAFF.

V is TRBV5-8 and J is TRBJ2-7; 10 bases match TRBD1. This CDR3 is 15 amino acids long. The J segment lost 4 bases and the V segment lost 4 bases, leaving 8 bases of the junction unmatched. From germline, CDR1 is SGHTS and CDR2 YDEGEE. The DNA for the CDR3 is TGTGCCAGCAGCGCCCGGGACAGGGGTTCGTACGAGCAGTACTTC. As protein: CASSARDRGSYEQYF.

This chain joins TRBV19 and TRBJ2-7; 11 bases map to TRBD1. The CDR3 consists of 15 residues. In germline, CDR1 is LNHDA, CDR2 SQIVND (reference sequence). V lost 5 bases, J lost 3 bases, and 6 bases stayed unmatched. The CDR3 loop reads CASSDIGTGGYEQYF. The CDR3 DNA reads TGTGCCAGTAGTGACATAGGGACAGGGGGCTACGAGCAGTACTTC.

The genes are TRBV3-1 (or the pseudogene TRBV3-2) and TRBJ1-2; D gene unclear. The CDR3 is 14 amino acids. The ends were cut back, 2 bases at V and 8 bases at J, with 15 bases in the middle. CDR1 is LGHDT and CDR2 is YNNKEL in the germline V gene (reference sequence). The CDR3 nucleotides read TGTGCCAGCAGCCAATTCCAGGCGACCGAGGGCTACACCTTC. Its translation is CASSQFQATEGYTF.

This clone was recorded once. This chain links TRBV2 with TRBJ1-1, with 7 bases identical to TRBD1. Germline V gene data show CDR1 as SNHLY and CDR2 as FYNNEI. The CDR3 spans 12 residues. V shed 8 bases and J 1 base; nucleotides not matched to a gene: 1. The CDR3 DNA reads as TGTGCCAGCCACAGGGGGAACACTGAAGCTTTCTTT. It yields the protein CASHRGNTEAFF. The variable domain in full, completed from reference TRBV2 and TRBJ1-1, reads EPEVTQTPSHQVTQMGQEVILRCVPISNHLYFYWYRQILGQKVEFLVSFYNNEISEKSEIFDDQFSVERPDGSNFTLKIRSTKLEDSAMYFCASHRGNTEAFFGQGTRLTVV.

The chain combines TRBV19 with TRBJ2-2, with 9 nucleotides matching TRBD2. Germline loops: CDR1 LNHDA, CDR2 SQIVND (reference sequence). With V trimmed by 3 bases and J by 4 bases, 9 bases remained unmatched. CDR3 length: 17 amino acids. CDR3 sequence: CASSIGRGGLSTGELFF. The CDR3 DNA follows: TGTGCCAGTAGTATCGGGCGGGGGGGCCTAAGCACCGGGGAGCTGTTTTTT.

This chain uses TRBV6-6 with TRBJ2-5; 10 nucleotides align to TRBD2. The CDR3 totals 16 residues. CDR1 and CDR2 (germline): MNHNY, SVGAGI (reference sequence). Trimming at V came to 5 bases and at J to 4 bases, leaving 10 bases not matched to a gene. The CDR3 loop reads CASSRKSGGALETQYF. For the CDR3, the DNA is TGTGCCAGCAGTCGGAAAAGCGGGGGGGCCTTAGAGACCCAGTACTTC.

The V and J genes are TRBV19 and TRBJ2-5; a weak D match, TRBD1 (5 bases). Trimming removed 6 bases from V and 1 base from J, with 12 bases in between. The CDR3 has 14 amino acids. Germline assignment: CDR1 LNHDA and CDR2 SQIVND (reference sequence). The CDR3 loop is CASSMGPLQETQYF. CDR3 in DNA: TGTGCCAGTAGCATGGGGCCCCTCCAAGAGACCCAGTACTTC.

The chain combines TRBV7-3 with TRBJ2-1, with D possibly being TRBD1 (6 bases). CDR1 SGHTA and CDR2 FQGTGA come from the germline V gene. With 1 base removed from V and 8 bases from J, the gap between germline ends came to 12 bases. The CDR3 length is 14 residues. The CDR3 spells CASSLIQGSHEQFF. CDR3 sequence (DNA): TGTGCCAGCAGCTTAATACAGGGATCGCATGAGCAGTTCTTC. The full variable domain, its missing parts supplied by reference TRBV7-3 and TRBJ2-1, is GAGVSQTPSNKVTEKGKYVELRCDPISGHTALYWYRQSLGQGPEFLIYFQGTGAADDSGLPNDRFFAVRPEGSVSTLKIQRTERGDSAVYLCASSLIQGSHEQFFGPGTRLTVL.

The chain couples TRBV5-4 to TRBJ2-1; 11 nucleotides align to TRBD1. The CDR3 spans 14 residues. With V trimmed by 3 bases and J by 6 bases, 2 bases remained unmatched. The germline gives CDR1 SGHNT, CDR2 YYREEE (reference sequence). The CDR3 spells CASSSGTGGNEQFF. CDR3 DNA sequence: TGTGCCAGCAGCTCCGGGACAGGGGGCAATGAGCAGTTCTTC.

The rearrangement links TRBV27 to TRBJ1-6; D gene unclear. CDR3 length: 16 amino acids. Deletions cut 6 bases from V and 0 bases from J, with 12 bases between. CDR1 and CDR2 from the germline V gene are MNHEY and SMNVEV (reference sequence). The CDR3 nucleotides read TGTGCCAGCAGAAATAATCTGAGCTCCTATAATTCACCCCTCCACTTT. This gives the protein CASRNNLSSYNSPLHF.

This chain links TRBV28 with TRBJ1-1; 7 bases align to TRBD1. V was pared by 5 bases and J by 0 bases, with 15 bases of the junction left unmatched. CDR1 is MDHEN and CDR2 is SYDVKM in the germline V gene. This CDR3 has 18 amino acids. The CDR3 DNA reads as TGTGCCAGCAGTCCGACTCTAGGACAGGCAGCCATGAACACTGAAGCTTTCTTT. Encoded protein: CASSPTLGQAAMNTEAFF. The whole variable domain, filled in from reference TRBV28 and TRBJ1-1, reads DVKVTQSSRYLVKRTGEKVFLECVQDMDHENMFWYRQDPGLGLRLIYFSYDVKMKEKGDIPEGYSVSREKKERFSLILESASTNQTSMYLCASSPTLGQAAMNTEAFFGQGTRLTVV.

V and J are TRBV23-1 and TRBJ2-2; 8 positions agree with TRBD1. TRBV23-1 is sorted into the ORF group, with uncertain function. This CDR3 has 15 amino acids. V was pared by 1 base and J by 7 bases, with 5 bases of the junction left unmatched. CDR3 region: CASSQFQGANGELFF. CDR3 nucleotide sequence: TGCGCCAGCAGTCAATTCCAGGGGGCGAACGGGGAGCTGTTTTTT.

The chain recombines TRBV12-5 with TRBJ2-3; 14 nucleotides agree with TRBD2. The CDR3 is 15 residues long. The V gene's germline CDR1 is LGHNT and CDR2 FRNRAP. Unmatched junction bases numbered 4, after V lost 7 bases and J lost 4 bases. For the CDR3, the DNA is TGTGCTAGTGCCATGACTAGCGGGGGGGCAGATACGCAGTATTTT. Protein product: CASAMTSGGADTQYF.

This sequence joins TRBV19 and TRBJ1-3, with 8 bases fitting TRBD1. The germline V gene encodes CDR1 LNHDA and CDR2 SQIVND (reference sequence). There are 18 residues in the CDR3. V lost 3 bases, J lost 0 bases, and 10 bases stayed unmatched. CDR3 bases: TGTGCCAGTAGTATGGGCCGACAGGGGCGGAGCTCTGGAAACACCATATATTTT. It yields the protein CASSMGRQGRSSGNTIYF. The entire variable domain, with the rest obtained from reference TRBV19 and TRBJ1-3, is as follows: DGGITQSPKYLFRKEGQNVTLSCEQNLNHDAMYWYRQDPGQGLRLIYYSQIVNDFQKGDIAEGYSVSREKKESFPLTVTSAQKNPTAFYLCASSMGRQGRSSGNTIYFGEGSWLTVV.

A few counts support this clone. The chain recombines TRBV6-6 with TRBJ1-2, with 7 bases lining up with TRBD1. Unmatched junction bases numbered 6, after V lost 5 bases and J lost 0 bases. The germline V gene has CDR1 MNHNY and CDR2 SVGAGI (reference sequence). CDR3 length equals 15 residues. CDR3 region: CASSRGDRSNYGYTF. DNA for the CDR3: TGTGCCAGCAGTCGCGGGGACAGATCTAACTATGGCTACACCTTC.

This sequence joins TRBV2 and TRBJ1-5; D perhaps matches TRBD1 (6 bases). There are 14 residues in the CDR3. Germline V CDR1 and CDR2: SNHLY, FYNNEI. V shed 7 bases and J shed 4 bases, with 14 bases lying between them. As DNA, the CDR3 is TGTGCCAGCACCATATTGGACAGAAATCAGCCCCAGCATTTT. Amino acid sequence: CASTILDRNQPQHF. Looking up the rest from reference TRBV2 and TRBJ1-5 gives the full variable domain: EPEVTQTPSHQVTQMGQEVILRCVPISNHLYFYWYRQILGQKVEFLVSFYNNEISEKSEIFDDQFSVERPDGSNFTLKIRSTKLEDSAMYFCASTILDRNQPQHFGDGTRLSIL.